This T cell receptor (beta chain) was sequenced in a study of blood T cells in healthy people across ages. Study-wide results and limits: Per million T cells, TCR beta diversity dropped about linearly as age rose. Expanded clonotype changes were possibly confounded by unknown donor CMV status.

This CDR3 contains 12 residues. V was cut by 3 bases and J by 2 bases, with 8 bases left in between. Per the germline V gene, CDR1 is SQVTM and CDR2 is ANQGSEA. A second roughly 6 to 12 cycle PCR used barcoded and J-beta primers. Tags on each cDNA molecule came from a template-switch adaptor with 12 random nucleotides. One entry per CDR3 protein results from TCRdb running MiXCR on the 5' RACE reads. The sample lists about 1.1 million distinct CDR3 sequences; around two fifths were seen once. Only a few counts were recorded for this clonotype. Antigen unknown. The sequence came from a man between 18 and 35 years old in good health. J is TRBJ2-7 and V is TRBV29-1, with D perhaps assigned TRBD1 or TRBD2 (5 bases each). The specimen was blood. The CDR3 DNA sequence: TGCAGCGTTGAGGGGGACCCCTACGAGCAGTACTTC. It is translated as CSVEGDPYEQYF.